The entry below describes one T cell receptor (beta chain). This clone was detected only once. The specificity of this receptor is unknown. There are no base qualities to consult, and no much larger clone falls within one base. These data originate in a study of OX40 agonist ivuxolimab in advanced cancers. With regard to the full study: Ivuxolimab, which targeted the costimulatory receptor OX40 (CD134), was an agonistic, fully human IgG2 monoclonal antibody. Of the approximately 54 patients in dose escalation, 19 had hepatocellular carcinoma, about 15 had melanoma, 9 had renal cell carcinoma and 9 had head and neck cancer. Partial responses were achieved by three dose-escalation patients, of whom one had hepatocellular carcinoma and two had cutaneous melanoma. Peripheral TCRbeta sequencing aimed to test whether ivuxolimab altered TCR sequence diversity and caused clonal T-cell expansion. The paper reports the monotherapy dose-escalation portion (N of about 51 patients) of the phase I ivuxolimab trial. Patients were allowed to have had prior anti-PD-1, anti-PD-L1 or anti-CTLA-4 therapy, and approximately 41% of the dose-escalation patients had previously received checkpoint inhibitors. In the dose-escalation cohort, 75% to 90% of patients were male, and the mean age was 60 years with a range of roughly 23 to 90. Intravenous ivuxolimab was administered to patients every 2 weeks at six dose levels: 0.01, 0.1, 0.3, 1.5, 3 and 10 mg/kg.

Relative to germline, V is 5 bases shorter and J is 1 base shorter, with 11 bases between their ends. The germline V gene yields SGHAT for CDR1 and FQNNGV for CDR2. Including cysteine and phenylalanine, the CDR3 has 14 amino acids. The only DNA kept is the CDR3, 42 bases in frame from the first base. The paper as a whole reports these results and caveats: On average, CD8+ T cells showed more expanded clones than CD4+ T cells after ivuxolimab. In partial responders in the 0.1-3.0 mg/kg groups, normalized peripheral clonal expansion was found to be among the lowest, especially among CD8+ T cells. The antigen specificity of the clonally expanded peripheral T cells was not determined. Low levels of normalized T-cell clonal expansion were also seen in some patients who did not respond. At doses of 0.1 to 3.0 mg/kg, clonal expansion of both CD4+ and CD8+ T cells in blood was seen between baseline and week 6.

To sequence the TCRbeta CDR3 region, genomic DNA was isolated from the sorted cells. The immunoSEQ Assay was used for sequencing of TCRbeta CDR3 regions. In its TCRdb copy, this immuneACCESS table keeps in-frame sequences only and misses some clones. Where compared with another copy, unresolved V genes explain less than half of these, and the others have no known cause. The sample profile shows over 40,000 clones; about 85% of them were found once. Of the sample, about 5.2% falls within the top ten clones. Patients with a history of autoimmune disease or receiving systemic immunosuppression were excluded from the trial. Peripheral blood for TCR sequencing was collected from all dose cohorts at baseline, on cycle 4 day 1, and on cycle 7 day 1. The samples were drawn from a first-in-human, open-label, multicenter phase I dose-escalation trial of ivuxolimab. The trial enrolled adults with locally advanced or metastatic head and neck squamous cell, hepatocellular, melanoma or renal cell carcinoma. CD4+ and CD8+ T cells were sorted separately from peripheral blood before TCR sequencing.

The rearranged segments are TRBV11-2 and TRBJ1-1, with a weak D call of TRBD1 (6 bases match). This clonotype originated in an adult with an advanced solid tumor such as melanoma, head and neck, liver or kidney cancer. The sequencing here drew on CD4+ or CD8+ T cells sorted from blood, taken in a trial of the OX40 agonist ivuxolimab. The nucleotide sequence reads TGTGCCAGCAGCCCGGGGGCTGCGAACACTGAAGCTTTCTTT. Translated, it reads CASSPGAANTEAFF.